The rows below give T cell receptor beta chains drawn from one sample of a study of T cell responses to AZD1222 COVID-19 vaccine. TCRdb keeps only in-frame clones here, not all; method: immunoSEQ multiplex PCR. This table has about 140,000 clones, about 91% appearing once. Sequencing was performed on peripheral blood, taken on day 0 of AZD1222 vaccination. The receptors were gathered from an adult in good health. Each CDR3 is given with its conserved first and last residue. A D gene is named only where the DNA matches it firmly. Clone size, where shown, is once, few, many, or a class for clones that have expanded.

clone_size	j_call	d_call	v_call	cdr3_aa	cdr3_nt
NA	TRBJ2-1	TRBD2	TRBV2	CASSILAGGRGEQFF	TGTGCCAGCAGTATACTAGCGGGAGGGCGGGGTGAGCAGTTCTTC
NA	TRBJ1-6	NA	TRBV11-2	CASSPGGLALHF	TGTGCCAGCAGCCCCGGTGGGCTAGCCCTCCACTTT
NA	TRBJ2-7	TRBD1	TRBV7-9	CASSPRTGRSYEQYF	TGTGCCAGCAGCCCCCGGACAGGGAGAAGCTACGAGCAGTACTTC
NA	TRBJ1-5	NA	TRBV15	CATSRDRVVWVNQPQHF	TGTGCCACCAGCAGAGACAGGGTCGTGTGGGTTAATCAGCCCCAGCATTTT
NA	TRBJ2-5	NA	TRBV6-5	CASSLRGNMAQYF	TGTGCCAGCAGTTTGAGGGGCAATATGGCCCAGTACTTC
once	TRBJ1-5	NA	TRBV3-1/TRBV3-2	CASSRGINQPQHF	TGTGCCAGCAGCCGGGGTATCAATCAGCCCCAGCATTTT
NA	TRBJ1-1	NA	TRBV7-9	CASSRQENTEAFF	TGTGCCAGCAGCAGGCAAGAAAACACTGAAGCTTTCTTT
few	TRBJ2-6	NA	TRBV29-1	CSVENPNSGANVLTF	TGCAGCGTTGAAAACCCGAACTCTGGGGCCAACGTCCTGACTTTC
NA	TRBJ1-3	TRBD1	TRBV7-6	CASTKDRSSGNTIYF	TGTGCCAGCACCAAGGACAGGTCCTCTGGAAACACCATATATTTT
NA	TRBJ2-5	NA	TRBV5-1	CASSRMTSWAQETQYF	TGCGCCAGCAGCCGCATGACTAGTTGGGCCCAAGAGACCCAGTACTTC
NA	TRBJ2-6	TRBD1	TRBV30	CAWSVWDRGRLSSGANVLTF	TGTGCCTGGAGTGTATGGGACAGGGGGCGACTTTCCTCTGGGGCCAACGTCCTGACTTTC
NA	TRBJ1-5	NA	TRBV25-1	CASSEVGVQPQHF	TGTGCCAGCAGTGAGGTAGGGGTTCAGCCCCAGCATTTT
few	TRBJ2-6	NA	TRBV6-1	CASSEGYNSGANVLTF	TGTGCCAGCAGTGAAGGATACAACTCTGGGGCCAACGTCCTGACTTTC
NA	TRBJ1-2	TRBD1	TRBV2	CASSPTGVNYGYTF	TGTGCCAGCAGTCCGACAGGGGTTAACTATGGCTACACCTTC
NA	TRBJ1-1	NA	TRBV2	CASRDGTNTEAFF	TGTGCCAGCAGGGACGGCACGAACACTGAAGCTTTCTTT
NA	TRBJ1-5	TRBD1	TRBV7-9	CASSRDGTANQPQHF	TGTGCCAGCAGCCGCGACGGGACAGCGAATCAGCCCCAGCATTTT
NA	TRBJ1-4	NA	TRBV7-2	CASSLVWGHATNEKLFF	TGTGCCAGCAGCTTAGTCTGGGGCCACGCAACTAATGAAAAACTGTTTTTT
NA	TRBJ2-1	NA	TRBV28	CASHSAGRPPYNEQFF	TGTGCCAGCCACTCCGCCGGGAGACCTCCCTACAATGAGCAGTTCTTC
NA	TRBJ2-7	NA	TRBV7-3	CASSLGGAAYEQYF	TGTGCCAGCAGCTTAGGAGGGGCCGCCTACGAGCAGTACTTC
NA	TRBJ2-1	TRBD2	TRBV27	CASSLGLAGRSSYNEQFF	TGTGCCAGCAGTTTGGGACTAGCGGGAAGGAGCTCCTACAATGAGCAGTTCTTC
NA	TRBJ2-7	TRBD1	TRBV30	CAWNRGESYEQYF	TGTGCCTGGAACAGGGGGGAGTCCTACGAGCAGTACTTC
NA	TRBJ2-5	NA	TRBV5-1	CASRPLTEEETQYF	TGCGCCAGCAGACCGTTGACCGAGGAAGAGACCCAGTACTTC
NA	TRBJ2-3	TRBD2	TRBV7-3	CASSMLAGTDTQYF	TGTGCCAGCAGTATGCTAGCGGGCACAGATACGCAGTATTTT
NA	TRBJ1-1	NA	TRBV28	CASSLELNTEAFF	TGTGCCAGCAGTTTAGAGCTTAACACTGAAGCTTTCTTT
NA	TRBJ2-5	TRBD1	TRBV6-2/TRBV6-3	CASSYGQGDGETQYF	TGTGCCAGCAGTTACGGACAGGGGGATGGCGAGACCCAGTACTTC
NA	TRBJ1-6	TRBD1	TRBV30	CAWSVALWDRGRRSPLHF	TGTGCCTGGAGTGTAGCCCTTTGGGACAGGGGGAGGCGTTCACCCCTCCACTTT
NA	TRBJ1-4	NA	TRBV4-3	CASSQDNWGSGEKLFF	TGCGCCAGCAGCCAAGATAATTGGGGGTCGGGTGAAAAACTGTTTTTT
once	TRBJ1-1	NA	TRBV2	CASSEAHQRAEAFF	TGTGCCAGCAGTGAAGCGCATCAGAGAGCGGAAGCTTTCTTT
NA	TRBJ2-5	TRBD2	TRBV28	CASSGLAGQETQYF	TGTGCCAGCAGTGGACTAGCGGGACAAGAGACCCAGTACTTC
NA	TRBJ1-1	NA	TRBV7-2	CASSPTLRTEAFF	TGTGCCAGCTCCCCCACGTTGAGGACTGAAGCTTTCTTT
NA	TRBJ1-6	NA	TRBV6-5	CASSYFLGPENSPLHF	TGTGCCAGCAGTTACTTCCTAGGGCCAGAAAATTCACCCCTCCACTTT
NA	TRBJ1-4	NA	TRBV10-3	CAISGVLSGEKLFF	TGTGCCATCAGTGGTGTACTTTCCGGGGAAAAACTGTTTTTT
NA	TRBJ2-3	TRBD2	TRBV6-6	CASSPLVLAGYTQYF	TGTGCCAGCAGTCCTTTAGTATTAGCGGGATATACGCAGTATTTT
NA	TRBJ2-5	NA	TRBV24-1	CATQGLQETQYF	TGTGCCACCCAGGGGCTTCAAGAGACCCAGTACTTC
NA	TRBJ1-4	NA	TRBV12-3/TRBV12-4	CATRGYEKLFF	TGTGCCACTCGGGGCTATGAAAAACTGTTTTTT
NA	TRBJ1-1	NA	TRBV19	CASSIGQRMNTEAFF	TGTGCCAGTAGTATAGGACAGAGGATGAACACTGAAGCTTTCTTT
NA	TRBJ2-7	NA	TRBV20-1	CSASSDRIYEQYF	TGCAGTGCTAGTAGCGACAGGATCTACGAGCAGTACTTC
NA	TRBJ2-1	TRBD2	TRBV19	CASSKLGLAGGLNNEQFF	TGTGCCAGTAGTAAGCTGGGACTAGCGGGGGGGCTGAACAATGAGCAGTTCTTC
NA	TRBJ1-1	NA	TRBV30	CAWNPRGSGAFF	TGTGCCTGGAACCCGAGGGGGTCTGGCGCTTTCTTT
NA	TRBJ1-2	TRBD1	TRBV23-1	CASSQSKRAGGCYGYTF	TGCGCCAGCAGTCAATCGAAGCGGGCAGGGGGATGCTATGGCTACACCTTC